This TCR beta chain was observed in a study of cytomegalovirus exposure and HLA in healthy donors. Study-level findings and limits: A later analysis found common viral pathogens apparently linked to several of the most significant clusters.

This CDR3 is built from 12 residues. V was clipped by 8 bases and J by 3 bases; unmatched bases: 4. In germline, CDR1 is SQVTM, CDR2 ANQGSEA. Vbeta (60) and Jbeta (13) primers were used in the PCR. Sequenced by immunoSEQ multiplex PCR; TCRdb stores in-frame clones only, minus some. Of tens of thousands of clones in the sample, 78% were seen once. Comment on this clone: Its antigen is not identified.

Sequenced material: PBMCs. The chain links TRBV29-1 to TRBJ1-1, with TRBD1 matching 9 bases. The TCR originated in a middle-aged woman in good health and CMV-seronegative. In DNA form, the CDR3 reads TGCAGCTCCCGGACAGGGGACACTGAAGCTTTCTTT. Amino acid sequence: CSSRTGDTEAFF.